These 30 T cell receptor beta chains came from one sample sequenced in a study of T-cell memory formation after mild COVID-19. Using its own MiXCR run on the 5' RACE reads, TCRdb lists one record per CDR3 protein. The sample consists of tens of thousands of distinct CDR3 sequences, roughly 17% of them appearing once. The sequenced material came from PBMCs or a T cell subset sorted from them (not recorded which). The receptors shown here come from an adult woman who had mild COVID-19 (a few samples of this study predate the infection). Cell type and time point are not known.

This clonotype was picked up a small number of times. The chain employs TRBV4-3 and TRBJ2-1; D may be TRBD2 (6 bases). Germline assignment: CDR1 LGHNA and CDR2 YSLEER. The CDR3 sequence is 13 residues long. The V gene lost 3 bases and the J gene lost 8 bases, with 11 bases spanning the gap. In DNA form, the CDR3 reads TGCGCCAGCAGCCAGCACACTAGCTATGAGCAGTTCTTC. It is translated as CASSQHTSYEQFF.

The V call is TRBV4-1, the J call TRBJ2-3; 11 bases map to TRBD2. The CDR3 extends over 15 amino acids. Germline assignment: CDR1 MGHRA and CDR2 YSYEKL. Trimming removed 6 bases from V and 3 bases from J; junction bases left unmatched: 5. For the CDR3, the DNA is TGCGCCAGCAGAGTAGCGGGGGGGCCAACAGATACGCAGTATTTT. Protein: CASRVAGGPTDTQYF.

This clonotype is labeled medium-sized (0.01 to 0.1%). The CDR3 DNA reads as TGTGCCAGCAGCCACCTGATTGGAGCGGGGGACCCCGAGCAGTACTTC. Its translation is CASSHLIGAGDPEQYF. The V gene is TRBV7-8, the J gene TRBJ2-7, with TRBD2 matching over 8 bases. The junction had 15 bases not matched to a gene; V was cut back by 5 bases and J by 6 bases. The CDR3 loop spans 16 amino acids. CDR1 and CDR2 from the germline V gene are SGHVS and FQNEAQ. Based on the CDR3 plus reference TRBV7-8 and TRBJ2-7, the full variable domain is GAGVSQSPRYKVAKRGQDVALRCDPISGHVSLFWYQQALGQGPEFLTYFQNEAQLDKSGLPSDRFFAERPEGSVSTLKIQRTQQEDSAVYLCASSHLIGAGDPEQYFGPGTRLTVT.

The V and J genes are TRBV20-1 and TRBJ2-5, with a tentative D call TRBD2 (5 bases). This CDR3 has 16 residues. Germline CDR1 reads DFQATT; CDR2 reads SNEGSKA (reference sequence). Trimming took 3 bases from V and 5 from J, leaving 22 bases between them. CDR3: CSASFLRVSSQETQYF. The CDR3 DNA reads TGCAGTGCTAGTTTTCTGCGGGTTTCTTCCCAGGAGACCCAGTACTTC.

The V gene is TRBV7-2, the J gene TRBJ2-1; TRBD1 aligns across 9 bases. The CDR3 covers 14 residues. V lost 0 bases, J lost 8 bases, and 2 bases stayed unmatched. Germline assignment: CDR1 SGHTA and CDR2 FQGNSA. The CDR3 loop reads CASSLAQGADEQFF. The DNA of the CDR3 is TGTGCCAGCAGCTTAGCACAGGGGGCCGATGAGCAGTTCTTC.

This clonotype has a handful of counts. This chain links TRBV7-9 with TRBJ1-1; the D is unclear. The CDR3 runs to 15 residues. Deletions cut 5 bases from V and 0 bases from J, with 13 bases between. The germline V gene encodes CDR1 SEHNR and CDR2 FQNEAQ (reference sequence). The CDR3 is CASSLSRNLNTEAFF. The CDR3 bases are TGTGCCAGCAGCCTCTCCCGTAACCTGAACACTGAAGCTTTCTTT. The full variable domain, in which reference TRBV7-9 and TRBJ1-1 provide the parts outside the CDR3, is DTGVSQNPRHKITKRGQNVTFRCDPISEHNRLYWYRQTLGQGPEFLTYFQNEAQLEKSRLLSDRFSAERPKGSFSTLEIQRTEQGDSAMYLCASSLSRNLNTEAFFGQGTRLTVV.

V gene TRBV7-8 combines with J gene TRBJ2-5; 8 positions agree with TRBD2. Trimming removed 6 bases from V and 4 bases from J; junction bases left unmatched: 7. This CDR3 has 14 amino acids. Per the germline V gene, CDR1 is SGHVS and CDR2 is FQNEAQ. As DNA, the CDR3 is TGTGCCAGCAGGCGTGCGGGGGGAGGAGAGACCCAGTACTTC. It codes for CASRRAGGGETQYF. Based on the CDR3 plus reference TRBV7-8 and TRBJ2-5, the full variable domain is GAGVSQSPRYKVAKRGQDVALRCDPISGHVSLFWYQQALGQGPEFLTYFQNEAQLDKSGLPSDRFFAERPEGSVSTLKIQRTQQEDSAVYLCASRRAGGGETQYFGPGTRLLVL.

The rearrangement joins TRBV11-3 to TRBJ2-5, with TRBD2 matching 9 bases. V shed 3 bases, J shed 8 bases, and the junction held 13 bases outside the gene matches. Germline CDR1 is SGHNT and CDR2 is YENEEA. CDR3 length: 16 amino acids. The CDR3: CASSFRREGLSGTQYF. CDR3 DNA: TGTGCCAGCAGCTTTCGGCGGGAGGGCCTCTCAGGTACCCAGTACTTC.

The V gene is TRBV20-1, the J gene TRBJ2-1, with 12 bases fitting TRBD2. The CDR3 has 14 residues. The trim removed 5 bases at V and 4 bases at J, leaving 3 bases unmatched. Germline lookup yields CDR1 DFQATT and CDR2 SNEGSKA (reference sequence). The CDR3 region is CSALGLAGYNEQFF. CDR3 sequence (DNA): TGCAGTGCTCTAGGACTAGCGGGATACAATGAGCAGTTCTTC.

The genes are TRBV7-2 and TRBJ2-7, with 9 positions matching TRBD1. V was clipped by 1 base and J by 0 bases; unmatched bases: 4. The V gene's germline CDR1 is SGHTA and CDR2 FQGNSA. The CDR3 is 16 amino acids. The CDR3 reads CASSLGGTGISYEQYF. CDR3 bases: TGTGCCAGCAGCTTAGGGGGGACAGGGATCTCCTACGAGCAGTACTTC. Filled out from reference TRBV7-2 and TRBJ2-7, the complete variable domain reads GAGVSQSPSNKVTEKGKDVELRCDPISGHTALYWYRQSLGQGLEFLIYFQGNSAPDKSGLPSDRFSAERTGGSVSTLTIQRTQQEDSAVYLCASSLGGTGISYEQYFGPGTRLTVT.

At least ten counts were recorded for this clonotype. The chain combines TRBV12-3 or TRBV12-4 with TRBJ2-3; D is ambiguous. The V end lost 3 bases, the J end lost 1 base, and 2 bases lay between the germline ends. The length of the CDR3 is 12 residues. CDR3 in amino acids: CASSFGTDTQYF. CDR3 sequence (DNA): TGTGCCAGCAGTTTTGGCACAGATACGCAGTATTTT.

The genes are TRBV5-1 and TRBJ2-2; 8 bases fit TRBD2. The CDR3 contains 15 residues. V was clipped by 1 base and J by 5 bases; unmatched bases: 4. CDR1 and CDR2 from the germline V gene are SGHRS and YFSETQ. CDR3 amino acids: CASSLTSGGTGELFF. The DNA for the CDR3 is TGCGCCAGCAGCTTGACTAGCGGAGGTACCGGGGAGCTGTTTTTT. Looking up the rest from reference TRBV5-1 and TRBJ2-2 gives the full variable domain: KAGVTQTPRYLIKTRGQQVTLSCSPISGHRSVSWYQQTPGQGLQFLFEYFSETQRNKGNFPGRFSGRQFSNSRSEMNVSTLELGDSALYLCASSLTSGGTGELFFGEGSRLTVL.

This clonotype was seen a handful of times. The V and J genes are TRBV7-9 and TRBJ2-7; unclear D gene. CDR1 SEHNR and CDR2 FQNEAQ come from the germline V gene (reference sequence). V lost 1 base and J 3 bases, leaving 4 bases between the germline ends. The CDR3 is made up of 12 amino acids. The CDR3 reads CASSLDYYEQYF. CDR3 coding DNA: TGTGCCAGCAGCTTAGACTACTACGAGCAGTACTTC.

This sequence joins TRBV14 and TRBJ2-3; D unresolved. Trimming took 0 bases from V and 6 from J, leaving 7 bases between them. Germline V gives CDR1 SGHDN, CDR2 FVKESK. The CDR3 sequence is 13 residues long. The chain's CDR3 is CASSQDPGDTQYF. CDR3 DNA: TGTGCCAGCAGCCAAGATCCCGGGGATACGCAGTATTTT.

The chain uses TRBV5-1 and TRBJ2-2, with TRBD1 as a possible D gene (6 bases). Germline lookup yields CDR1 SGHRS and CDR2 YFSETQ. Deletions cut 0 bases from V and 5 bases from J, with 17 bases between. This CDR3 is built from 17 residues. Here the CDR3 reads CASSLGPGESLTGELFF. The CDR3 coding sequence is TGCGCCAGCAGCTTGGGTCCAGGGGAGAGTTTGACCGGGGAGCTGTTTTTT.

This rearrangement joins TRBV20-1 to TRBJ2-7; D may be TRBD2 (6 bases). Trimming cost V 8 bases and J 3 bases, with 17 bases left between them. Germline V gene sequence: CDR1 DFQATT, CDR2 SNEGSKA (reference sequence). CDR3 length equals 13 residues. The CDR3 DNA reads TGCAGTTCCATGAGCCAGGACTACTACGAGCAGTACTTC. It specifies CSSMSQDYYEQYF.

This clonotype was detected a few times. The chain combines TRBV12-3 or TRBV12-4 with TRBJ2-7, with D uncertain. This CDR3 contains 13 residues. V dropped 3 bases and J dropped 0 bases, with 6 bases sitting between them. CDR3 protein: CASSFINSYEQYF. The DNA for the CDR3 is TGTGCCAGCAGTTTTATAAACTCCTACGAGCAGTACTTC.

This clonotype is medium-sized in the sample. The chain recombines TRBV7-6 with TRBJ2-1; D remains unclear. The CDR3 consists of 12 residues. Per the germline V gene, CDR1 is SGHVS and CDR2 is FNYEAQ. The germline V and J ends were trimmed by 2 bases and 5 bases, with 4 bases remaining between them. The DNA for the CDR3 is TGTGCCAGCAGCTTAACCGACAATGAGCAGTTCTTC. It is translated as CASSLTDNEQFF.

This clonotype was seen more than once but under ten times. This sequence joins TRBV7-9 and TRBJ1-1; 7 bases line up with TRBD1. Germline assignment: CDR1 SEHNR and CDR2 FQNEAQ (reference sequence). The CDR3 totals 14 residues. V trimming: 3 bases; J trimming: 4 bases; junction bases outside the gene matches: 5. CDR3 loop: CASSFGQEGTEAFF. CDR3 bases: TGTGCCAGCAGCTTCGGACAGGAGGGCACTGAAGCTTTCTTT.

V usage is TRBV7-6 and J usage is TRBJ2-1; 9 bases are shared with TRBD2. The V segment lost 1 base and the J segment 7 bases; nucleotides outside the gene matches: 8. The germline CDR1 and CDR2 sequences are SGHVS and FNYEAQ. This CDR3 is 16 amino acids long. CDR3 loop: CASSLGVAGVLNEQFF. CDR3 bases: TGTGCCAGCAGCTTAGGTGTAGCGGGAGTTCTGAATGAGCAGTTCTTC.

This clonotype was picked up a small number of times. The J gene is TRBJ2-7, the V gene TRBV11-2, with 9 bases fitting TRBD2. Trimming at V came to 5 bases and at J to 4 bases, leaving 15 bases not matched to a gene. Per germline, CDR1 SGHAT and CDR2 FQNNGV. This CDR3 is 17 amino acids long. The DNA for the CDR3 is TGTGCCAGCAGCCCCCCGTTTGGGATAGCGGGAGTTTACGAGCAGTACTTC. The encoded protein is CASSPPFGIAGVYEQYF.

This clonotype was counted a few times. This chain joins TRBV5-1 and TRBJ1-6, with D unclear. Per the germline V gene, CDR1 is SGHRS and CDR2 is YFSETQ. This CDR3 is 17 amino acids long. V lost 0 bases and J lost 0, with 10 bases in between. CDR3 amino acids: CASSLEAMSSYNSPLHF. Written as DNA, the CDR3 is TGCGCCAGCAGCTTGGAAGCGATGAGCTCCTATAATTCACCCCTCCACTTT. Together with reference TRBV5-1 and TRBJ1-6, the CDR3 gives the full variable domain: KAGVTQTPRYLIKTRGQQVTLSCSPISGHRSVSWYQQTPGQGLQFLFEYFSETQRNKGNFPGRFSGRQFSNSRSEMNVSTLELGDSALYLCASSLEAMSSYNSPLHFGNGTRLTVT.

This clonotype was seen a few times. V usage is TRBV11-2 and J usage is TRBJ2-1, with D tentatively TRBD2 (5 bases). Germline V gene sequence: CDR1 SGHAT, CDR2 FQNNGV. CDR3 length equals 14 residues. With 1 base removed from V and 7 bases from J, the gap between germline ends came to 11 bases. The CDR3 region has the DNA TGTGCCAGCAGCTTAGTTGCTAGCTTTAATGAGCAGTTCTTC. It is translated as CASSLVASFNEQFF.

The table lists this clonotype with a few counts. This chain uses TRBV4-3 with TRBJ2-6, with D uncertain. The CDR3 spans 15 residues. Germline lookup yields CDR1 LGHNA and CDR2 YSLEER. Deletions cut 5 bases from V and 1 base from J, with 9 bases between. The CDR3 loop reads CASSSHTSGANVLTF. The CDR3 DNA reads as TGCGCCAGCAGCTCCCACACATCTGGGGCCAACGTCCTGACTTTC.

In this sample, this clonotype turned up a few times. The J gene is TRBJ2-3, the V gene TRBV12-3 or TRBV12-4; TRBD1 might be the D (6 bases). The CDR3 totals 14 residues. The V and J ends lost 7 bases and 4 bases respectively, with 15 bases between them. CDR3 protein: CASTLDSVADTQYF. DNA for the CDR3: TGTGCCAGCACCCTGGACAGCGTGGCAGATACGCAGTATTTT.

This clonotype was recorded a few times. The chain links TRBV6-5 to TRBJ2-1; 10 nucleotides align to TRBD2. The CDR3 is 15 residues long. Germline-derived CDR1 and CDR2 are MNHEY and SVGAGI. V trimming: 0 bases; J trimming: 9 bases; junction bases outside the gene matches: 5. CDR3: CASSYSLAGRGEQFF. CDR3 DNA sequence: TGTGCCAGCAGTTACTCACTAGCGGGAAGGGGTGAGCAGTTCTTC.

CDR3 DNA sequence: TGCAGCGTTGAGCGAGGAGCGGGGGGTTACAATGAGCAGTTCTTC. Amino acid sequence: CSVERGAGGYNEQFF. The chain couples TRBV29-1 to TRBJ2-1; 9 nucleotides align to TRBD2. J gave up 4 bases and V 3 bases, and 7 bases lay outside the gene matches. Germline V gives CDR1 SQVTM, CDR2 ANQGSEA. The CDR3 extends over 15 amino acids.

This clonotype was observed a few times. The V and J genes are TRBV7-6 and TRBJ2-3; D is ambiguous. Deletions cut 1 base from V and 2 bases from J, with 10 bases between. The CDR3 extends over 15 amino acids. CDR1 and CDR2 (germline): SGHVS, FNYEAQ. This CDR3 reads CASSLEVGITDTQYF. The DNA for the CDR3 is TGTGCCAGCAGCTTAGAGGTTGGCATCACAGATACGCAGTATTTT.

This clonotype was counted a few times. The CDR3 coding sequence is TGTGCCAGCAGCTTTACTAGCGGGGGATACAATGAGCAGTTCTTC. This translates into CASSFTSGGYNEQFF. The chain carries TRBV7-2 and TRBJ2-1; 11 positions agree with TRBD2. V lost 3 bases, J lost 4 bases, and 2 bases stayed unmatched. The CDR3 length is 15 residues. Germline V lookup: CDR1 SGHTA, CDR2 FQGNSA.

This clonotype was found a few times. This chain links TRBV21-1 with TRBJ2-1; the tabulated D call, TRBD2, remains unverified against the DNA. TRBV21-1 has pseudogene status. This CDR3 has 11 amino acids. CDR3 loop: CASSKEGTSFF. CDR3 DNA: TGTGCCAGCAGCAAAGAGGGGACCTCGTTCTTC.